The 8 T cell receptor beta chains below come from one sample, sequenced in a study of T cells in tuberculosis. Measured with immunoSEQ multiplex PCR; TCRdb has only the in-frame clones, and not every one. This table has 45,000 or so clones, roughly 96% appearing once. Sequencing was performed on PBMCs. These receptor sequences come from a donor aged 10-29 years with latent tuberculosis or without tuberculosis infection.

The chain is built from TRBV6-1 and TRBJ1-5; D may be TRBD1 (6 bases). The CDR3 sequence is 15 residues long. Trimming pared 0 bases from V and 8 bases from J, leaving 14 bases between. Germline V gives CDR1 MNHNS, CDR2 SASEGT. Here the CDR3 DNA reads TGTGCCAGCAGTGAAGCGGCGGGGGCCGGGGAGCCCCAGCATTTT. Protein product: CASSEAAGAGEPQHF.

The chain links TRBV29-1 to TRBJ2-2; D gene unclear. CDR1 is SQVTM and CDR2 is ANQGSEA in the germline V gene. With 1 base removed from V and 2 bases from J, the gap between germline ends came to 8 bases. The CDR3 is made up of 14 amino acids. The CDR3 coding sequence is TGCAGCGTTGAAGTCGACATTAACACCGGGGAGCTGTTTTTT. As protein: CSVEVDINTGELFF.

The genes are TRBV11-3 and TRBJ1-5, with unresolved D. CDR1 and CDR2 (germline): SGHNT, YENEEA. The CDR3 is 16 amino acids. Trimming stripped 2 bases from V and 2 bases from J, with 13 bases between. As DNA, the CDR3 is TGTGCCAGCAGCTTACCCCCGGTCGCCGGCAATCAGCCCCAGCATTTT. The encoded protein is CASSLPPVAGNQPQHF. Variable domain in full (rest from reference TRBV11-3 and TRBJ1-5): EAGVVQSPRYKIIEKKQPVAFWCNPISGHNTLYWYLQNLGQGPELLIRYENEEAVDDSQLPKDRFSAERLKGVDSTLKIQPAELGDSAVYLCASSLPPVAGNQPQHFGDGTRLSIL.

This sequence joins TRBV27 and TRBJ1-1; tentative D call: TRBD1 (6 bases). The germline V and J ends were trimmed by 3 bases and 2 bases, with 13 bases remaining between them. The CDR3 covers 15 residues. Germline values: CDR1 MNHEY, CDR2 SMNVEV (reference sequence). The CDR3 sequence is CASSLRGGLNTEAFF. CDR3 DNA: TGTGCCAGCAGTTTGCGGGGGGGCTTAAACACTGAAGCTTTCTTT.

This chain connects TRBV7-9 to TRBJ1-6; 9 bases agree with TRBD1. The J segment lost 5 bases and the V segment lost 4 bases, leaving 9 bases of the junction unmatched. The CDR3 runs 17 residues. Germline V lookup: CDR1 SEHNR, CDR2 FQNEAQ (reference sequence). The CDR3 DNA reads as TGTGCCAGCAGCTCCGTGCGACAGGGGGAACATAATTCACCCCTCCACTTT. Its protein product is CASSSVRQGEHNSPLHF.

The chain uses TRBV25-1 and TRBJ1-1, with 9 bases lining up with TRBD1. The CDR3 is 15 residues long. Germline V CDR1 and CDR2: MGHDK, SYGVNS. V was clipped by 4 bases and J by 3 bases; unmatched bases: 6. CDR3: CASSVSDRGDTEAFF. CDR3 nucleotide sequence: TGTGCCAGCAGTGTATCGGACAGGGGCGACACTGAAGCTTTCTTT.

The chain's CDR3 is CATKMGLASYKQYF. The CDR3, as DNA: TGTGCCACCAAGATGGGACTAGCCAGTTACAAGCAGTACTTC. The J gene is TRBJ2-7, the V gene TRBV6-5, with TRBD2 matching over 9 bases. The CDR3 length is 14 residues. The J segment lost 8 bases and the V segment lost 10 bases, leaving 15 bases of the junction unmatched. Looked up from germline, CDR1 is MNHEY and CDR2 is SVGAGI.

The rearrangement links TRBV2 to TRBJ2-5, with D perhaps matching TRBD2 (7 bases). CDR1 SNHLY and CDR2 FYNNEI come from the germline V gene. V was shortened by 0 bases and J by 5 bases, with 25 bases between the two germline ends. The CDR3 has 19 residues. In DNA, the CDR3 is TGTGCCAGCAGTGAAGCAGATTTAGGGGGGGGAGGCATCTTGGAGACCCAGTACTTC. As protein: CASSEADLGGGGILETQYF.